Detailed here is one TCR beta chain. The CDR3 length is 15 residues. CDR1 is LGHNT and CDR2 is FRNRAP in the germline V gene. Trimming removed 4 bases from V and 9 bases from J, with 19 bases in between. The data belong to a study of shared clonotypes between healthy human individuals. The method was immunoSEQ multiplex PCR; TCRdb's version includes in-frame clones alone and lacks a portion of them. The data show about 490,000 clones, roughly 85% seen once. The material sequenced was PBMCs. The TCR sequence derives from a middle-aged woman in good health. Some clones in this sample may be carry-over from other donors' samples. The chain has TRBV12-5 and TRBJ2-1; D may be TRBD2 (5 bases). CDR3 nucleotide sequence: TGTGCTAGTGGTTCCGATCTAGCATTAGCGACTGAGCAGTTCTTC. This codes for CASGSDLALATEQFF.